This T cell receptor beta chain was obtained from a study of low-dose radiotherapy and immunotherapy resistance in tumors. Time point defined: before trial treatment. TRAV and TRBV primers primed cDNA for both TCRalpha and TCRbeta. The authors amplified TCRs for about 18 PCR cycles with a constant-region primer and a V-primer adapter. One entry per CDR3 protein results from TCRdb running MiXCR on the reads. The data hold under 90,000 distinct CDR3 sequences, with roughly a sixth observed a single time. V was pared by 0 bases and J by 6 bases, with 6 bases of the junction left unmatched. CDR1 and CDR2 (germline): KGHSH, LQKENI. This CDR3 is built from 15 residues. Ten or more counts support this clonotype.

The sample consisted of PBMCs, taken before treatment. This TCR was sampled from a male donor with prostate cancer. The V gene is TRBV18, the J gene TRBJ2-5; 8 bases agree with TRBD1. CDR3 nucleotides: TGTGCCAGCTCACCACCCGCGACAGGGGAAAAGACCCAGTACTTC. It yields the protein CASSPPATGEKTQYF. Full variable domain (missing parts from reference TRBV18 and TRBJ2-5): NAGVMQNPRHLVRRRGQEARLRCSPMKGHSHVYWYRQLPEEGLKFMVYLQKENIIDESGMPKERFSAEFPKEGPSILRIQQVVRGDSAAYFCASSPPATGEKTQYFGPGTRLLVL.